One T cell receptor (beta chain) is described in this entry. Antigen: not known. Being one base from a much bigger clone, this may be a read error. Documented time point: newly diagnosed GD, antithyroid drugs for less than 3 months. PBMCs were the source of the RNA used for TCR sequencing. This entry is derived from a study of regulatory T cells in long-lasting Graves disease. Libraries of TCR beta came from iRepertoire HTBI primers plus Arm-PCR of CDR3 regions. MiXCR, applied by TCRdb to the multiplex PCR reads, yields one record per CDR3 protein. The sample includes about 500,000 distinct CDR3 sequences, about 12% of them seen just once. Study results and limitations: Persistent cases favored TRBV28, TRBJ1-2 and TRBJ2-5.

CDR1 is SQVTM and CDR2 is ANQGSEA in the germline V gene. The CDR3 has 12 amino acids. These data were likewise used in another study, on T cells in Graves' hyperthyroidism and ophthalmopathy. That source adds: In patients aged 18 to 65, hyperthyroidism was newly diagnosed, with duration under 2 months.

This specimen was peripheral blood mononuclear cells (PBMCs), taken at new diagnosis, from a patient treated with antithyroid drugs. This chain joins TRBV29-1 and TRBJ2-1; D is uncertain. The receptor was derived from a woman aged 30 to 39 with Graves disease. The CDR3 spells CSVVRGRDDQFF. CDR3 DNA sequence: TGCAGCGTTGTGCGAGGAAGGGATGATCAGTTCTTC.